This TCR beta chain derives from a study of blood T cell repertoires in COVID-19. The protocol was immunoSEQ multiplex PCR, while the TCRdb copy is restricted to in-frame clones and leaves out a portion. The data contain more than 110,000 clones, 70% to 90% of them singletons. This clone was picked up a small number of times. CDR3 length: 16 residues. V lost 0 bases to trimming and J lost 1 base, with 12 bases between them. Germline V CDR1 and CDR2: LGHNA, YSLEER. The source of this sequence is a man in his fifties who had recovered from COVID-19. This chain links TRBV4-3 with TRBJ1-1; D unclear. Material for sequencing was PBMCs or T cells enriched from blood (not recorded which). The CDR3 DNA is TGCGCCAGCAGCCAAGATTGGGTGTGGAGGAACACTGAAGCTTTCTTT. Translated, it gives CASSQDWVWRNTEAFF.